Listed here are 32 T cell receptor beta chains from one sample, sequenced in a study of T cells in Graves' hyperthyroidism and ophthalmopathy. RNA transcripts served as the template for amplifying TCR beta CDR3 regions. The HTBI set primed first-round TCR CDR3 RT-PCR. TCRdb analysed the multiplex PCR reads with MiXCR anew, one entry per CDR3 protein. The sample contains about 740,000 distinct CDR3 sequences, about 15% of which appear only once. The material sequenced was blood. These TCRs come from a woman under 30 with Graves' hyperthyroidism.

The V and J genes are TRBV5-6 and TRBJ2-7; D possibly corresponds to TRBD2 (5 bases). Deletions cut 5 bases from V and 3 bases from J, with 12 bases between. The CDR3 consists of 13 residues. Germline V gene sequence: CDR1 SGHDT, CDR2 YYEEEE. CDR3 sequence reads: CASRLTAGYEQYF. As DNA, the CDR3 is TGTGCCAGCAGGCTTACTGCGGGCTACGAGCAGTACTTC. Filled out from reference TRBV5-6 and TRBJ2-7, the complete variable domain reads DAGVTQSPTHLIKTRGQQVTLRCSPKSGHDTVSWYQQALGQGPQFIFQYYEEEERQRGNFPDRFSGHQFPNYSSELNVNALLLGDSALYLCASRLTAGYEQYFGPGTRLTVT.

In this sample, this clonotype turned up a few times. V gene TRBV28 combines with J gene TRBJ2-1; TRBD2 matches at 9 bases. The germline CDR1 and CDR2 sequences are MDHEN and SYDVKM. This CDR3 has 19 residues. The trim removed 4 bases at V and 9 bases at J, leaving 22 bases unmatched. The CDR3 nucleotides are TGTGCCAGCAGTTCCCTCTGGCGGGAGGGCCGAAAATTAGGGAGTGAGCAGTTCTTC. This sequence encodes CASSSLWREGRKLGSEQFF.

This sequence joins TRBV19 and TRBJ2-1, with D perhaps given as TRBD1 or TRBD2 (5 bases each). Germline CDR1 is LNHDA and CDR2 is SQIVND (reference sequence). The CDR3 runs to 15 residues. V was shortened by 2 bases and J by 8 bases, with 16 bases between the two germline ends. The CDR3 reads CASSIKAGSLYEQFF. The CDR3 bases are TGTGCCAGTAGTATAAAGGCAGGGAGTCTGTATGAGCAGTTCTTC.

Ten or more counts support this clonotype. This rearrangement joins TRBV7-3 to TRBJ2-1, with D tentatively TRBD1 or TRBD2 (5 bases each). The CDR3 loop spans 14 amino acids. Trimming shortened V by 2 bases and J by 4 bases, and 9 bases separated the two germline ends. CDR1 and CDR2 (germline): SGHTA, FQGTGA. CDR3 residues: CASSLSGRYNEQFF. CDR3 nucleotides: TGTGCCAGCAGCTTATCGGGACGATACAATGAGCAGTTCTTC.

This clonotype was recorded once. The chain carries TRBV15 and TRBJ2-7; D might be TRBD1 (6 bases). Trimming removed 2 bases at V and 6 bases at J, with 11 bases between. CDR1 LNHNV and CDR2 YYDKDF come from the germline V gene (reference sequence). CDR3 length equals 13 residues. For the CDR3, the DNA is TGTGCCACCAGCAGACAGGGGATGGGCGAGCAGTACTTC. Amino acid sequence: CATSRQGMGEQYF.

This clonotype was seen many times. This rearrangement joins TRBV20-1 to TRBJ1-1, with 8 bases lining up with TRBD1. J gave up 6 bases and V 3 bases, and 6 bases lay outside the gene matches. Per germline, CDR1 DFQATT and CDR2 SNEGSKA (reference sequence). This CDR3 has 13 residues. The CDR3 here is CSASYPQGAEAFF. The CDR3 DNA is TGCAGTGCTAGTTACCCACAGGGGGCTGAAGCTTTCTTT.

This clonotype has only a few counts. The V call is TRBV20-1, the J call TRBJ1-1; TRBD1 agrees at 7 bases. Germline CDR1 reads DFQATT; CDR2 reads SNEGSKA (reference sequence). This CDR3 has 13 residues. With 6 bases clipped from V and 6 bases from J, the junction kept 10 bases outside the gene matches. The CDR3 coding sequence is TGCAGTGCCACTCGACAGGGTTACGCTGAAGCTTTCTTT. The encoded protein is CSATRQGYAEAFF.

This clonotype was detected a few times. This rearrangement joins TRBV30 to TRBJ2-3, with D possibly matching TRBD2 (7 bases). CDR3 length equals 15 residues. V lost 2 bases, J lost 4 bases, and 16 bases lay in between. The germline V gene has CDR1 GTSNPN and CDR2 SVGIG (reference sequence). CDR3: CAWSKGGAVSDTQYF. In DNA form, the CDR3 reads TGTGCCTGGAGTAAGGGGGGGGCGGTTTCAGATACGCAGTATTTT.

This clonotype was counted ten times or more. The rearrangement uses TRBV5-5 and TRBJ2-1, with no clear D. The germline V gene encodes CDR1 SGHKS and CDR2 YYEKEE (reference sequence). The CDR3 consists of 14 residues. With 9 bases removed from V and 2 bases from J, the gap between germline ends came to 15 bases. CDR3 sequence: CATYSVSPYNEQFF. The CDR3, as DNA: TGTGCCACCTATTCTGTGAGCCCCTACAATGAGCAGTTCTTC.

The sample holds many counts of this clonotype. The chain joins TRBV7-2 to TRBJ2-3; unclear D gene. Germline V gene sequence: CDR1 SGHTA, CDR2 FQGNSA. V shed 6 bases and J shed 1 base, with 8 bases lying between them. The CDR3 has 13 residues. This CDR3 is CASRGFGTDTQYF. The CDR3 nucleotides read TGTGCCAGCAGGGGTTTCGGCACAGATACGCAGTATTTT.

The CDR3 coding sequence is TGTGCCAGCAGCCCGGGACCGGGGGAGGATTACGAGCAGTACTTC. The encoded protein is CASSPGPGEDYEQYF. The chain recombines TRBV7-3 with TRBJ2-7; possibly TRBD2 for D (6 bases). The CDR3 length is 15 residues. V lost 5 bases, J lost 4 bases, and 18 bases lay in between. The germline V gene has CDR1 SGHTA and CDR2 FQGTGA.

In its sample, this clonotype was seen many times. The V call is TRBV27, the J call TRBJ2-7, with D perhaps assigned TRBD1 or TRBD2 (5 bases each). CDR1 MNHEY and CDR2 SMNVEV come from the germline V gene (reference sequence). Trimming shortened V by 1 base and J by 2 bases, and 15 bases separated the two germline ends. The CDR3 length is 16 residues. The CDR3 loop is CASSLFGTSPPYEQYF. CDR3 bases: TGTGCCAGCAGTTTATTTGGGACCAGCCCCCCCTACGAGCAGTACTTC.

This clonotype was counted only a few times. The chain uses TRBV3-1 and TRBJ2-2, with D tentatively TRBD1 (6 bases). V was pared by 4 bases and J by 4 bases, with 10 bases between. The CDR3 spans 14 residues. CDR1 is LGHDT and CDR2 is YNNKEL in the germline V gene (reference sequence). The CDR3, as DNA: TGTGCCAGCAGCCTACAGGGTGCCACCGGGGAGCTGTTTTTT. Protein product: CASSLQGATGELFF.

This clonotype showed up many times. The gene calls are TRBV2 and TRBJ2-2; 7 nucleotides agree with TRBD2. The CDR3 is 17 amino acids. With 2 bases clipped from V and 5 bases from J, the junction kept 11 bases outside the gene matches. Germline CDR1 is SNHLY and CDR2 is FYNNEI. Here the CDR3 reads CASSEPPWRERTGELFF. CDR3 in DNA: TGTGCCAGCAGTGAACCCCCCTGGCGGGAGAGGACCGGGGAGCTGTTTTTT. The entire variable domain, with the rest obtained from reference TRBV2 and TRBJ2-2, is as follows: EPEVTQTPSHQVTQMGQEVILRCVPISNHLYFYWYRQILGQKVEFLVSFYNNEISEKSEIFDDQFSVERPDGSNFTLKIRSTKLEDSAMYFCASSEPPWRERTGELFFGEGSRLTVL.

There are a few counts of this clonotype. This chain joins TRBV6-1 and TRBJ2-3; 8 positions match TRBD2. V gave up 5 bases and J gave up 3 bases; unmatched junction bases: 4. The CDR3 length is 14 residues. CDR1 MNHNS and CDR2 SASEGT come from the germline V gene. The CDR3 loop is CASSWSGRTDTQYF. The CDR3 nucleotides are TGTGCCAGCAGTTGGAGCGGGAGAACAGATACGCAGTATTTT.

For this clonotype: The junction differs from germline at one of its ends, possibly a read error. CDR3 nucleotide sequence: TGTGCCGCCAGTGAGCACCAAGGGCCCCAGCATTTT. Translation: CAASEHQGPQHF. This sequence joins TRBV24-1 and TRBJ1-5; D remains unclear. The V gene's germline CDR1 is KGHDR and CDR2 SFDVKD. This CDR3 has 12 residues.

Only a few counts were recorded for this clonotype. J is TRBJ2-1 and V is TRBV7-6, with 8 bases matching TRBD1. Germline V gene lookup returns CDR1 SGHVS and CDR2 FNYEAQ. The junction had 11 bases not matched to a gene; V was cut back by 4 bases and J by 6 bases. CDR3 length: 16 residues. The CDR3 nucleotides read TGTGCCAGCAGCTCCCGGACAGGGTTACGGGGCAATGAGCAGTTCTTC. This codes for CASSSRTGLRGNEQFF.

The chain joins TRBV24-1 to TRBJ2-6, with D hard to call. The V end was cut by 9 bases, the J end by 2 bases, with 7 bases between. CDR3 size: 13 residues. Germline values: CDR1 KGHDR, CDR2 SFDVKD. This CDR3 reads CATRSTGANVLTF. CDR3 in DNA: TGTGCCACCCGGAGCACTGGGGCCAACGTCCTGACTTTC.

This clonotype was seen repeatedly, ten times or more. V is TRBV28 and J is TRBJ2-7, with 8 bases fitting TRBD2. This CDR3 has 15 residues. J gave up 3 bases and V 6 bases, and 10 bases lay outside the gene matches. Germline CDR1 reads MDHEN; CDR2 reads SYDVKM. CDR3 sequence reads: CASSREGLSNYEQYF. The CDR3 nucleotides are TGTGCCAGCAGCCGGGAGGGCCTGTCCAACTACGAGCAGTACTTC.

This clonotype has just a few counts. The rearrangement joins TRBV7-9 to TRBJ2-3; unclear D gene. This CDR3 spans 15 amino acids. V lost 5 bases and J lost 6, with 18 bases in between. Germline lookup yields CDR1 SEHNR and CDR2 FQNEAQ (reference sequence). The CDR3 protein is CASSLTALTRDTQYF. CDR3 coding DNA: TGTGCCAGCAGCCTAACGGCCTTAACGAGGGATACGCAGTATTTT.

The chain joins TRBV28 to TRBJ2-3; TRBD1 agrees at 10 bases. This CDR3 has 16 residues. Germline V gives CDR1 MDHEN, CDR2 SYDVKM. The J segment lost 8 bases and the V segment lost 3 bases, leaving 11 bases of the junction unmatched. This CDR3 is CASSFTMTGGKSTQYF. The CDR3, as DNA: TGTGCCAGCAGTTTTACGATGACAGGGGGCAAGAGTACGCAGTATTTT.

With regard to this clonotype: A much larger clonotype is one base distant, so this may be a read error. V gene TRBV28 combines with J gene TRBJ2-4; no definite D call. The CDR3 has 14 amino acids. Germline CDR1 MDHEN, CDR2 SYDVKM. The ends were cut back, 2 bases at V and 3 bases at J, with 8 bases in the middle. In DNA form, the CDR3 reads TGTGCCAGCAGTTTAGTCAGCAGCAAAAACATTCAGTACTTC. Protein sequence: CASSLVSSKNIQYF.

In this sample, this clonotype turned up many times. The rearrangement links TRBV5-4 to TRBJ2-7; 11 nucleotides match TRBD2. Germline values: CDR1 SGHNT, CDR2 YYREEE (reference sequence). The V segment lost 2 bases and the J segment 5 bases; nucleotides outside the gene matches: 6. The CDR3 totals 15 residues. CDR3 loop: CASSFETSGSDEQYF. CDR3 DNA: TGTGCCAGCAGCTTCGAAACTAGCGGGAGTGACGAGCAGTACTTC.

This clonotype was seen ten or more times. CDR3 in amino acids: CASSYPRDTYSNQPQHF. The DNA of the CDR3 is TGTGCCAGCAGTTACCCCCGGGATACCTATAGCAATCAGCCCCAGCATTTT. The V gene is TRBV6-6, the J gene TRBJ1-5; D ambiguous. This CDR3 contains 17 residues. The germline V gene encodes CDR1 MNHNY and CDR2 SVGAGI (reference sequence). Trimming took 2 bases from V and 0 from J, leaving 14 bases between them.

This clonotype was seen at least ten times. This sequence joins TRBV7-9 and TRBJ1-2, with D tentatively TRBD1 (5 bases). The length of the CDR3 is 12 residues. The V end lost 5 bases, the J end lost 8 bases, and 12 bases lay between the germline ends. Germline V gene lookup returns CDR1 SEHNR and CDR2 FQNEAQ (reference sequence). The CDR3 here is CASSNYRTGYTF. CDR3 DNA: TGTGCCAGCAGCAACTACAGGACAGGCTACACCTTC.

Many counts were recorded for this clonotype. The chain has TRBV28 and TRBJ2-7; weak D call: TRBD2 (6 bases). From germline, CDR1 is MDHEN and CDR2 SYDVKM. V lost 6 bases and J lost 4, with 7 bases in between. The length of the CDR3 is 11 residues. This chain's CDR3 is CASREGYEQYF. The CDR3, as DNA: TGTGCCAGCAGGGAGGGATACGAGCAGTACTTC.

The V call is TRBV19, the J call TRBJ1-5, with 7 bases matching TRBD1. Germline V lookup: CDR1 LNHDA, CDR2 SQIVND (reference sequence). The CDR3 is 16 residues long. V lost 6 bases, J lost 3 bases, and 11 bases stayed unmatched. DNA of the CDR3: TGTGCCAGTAGCACCCTCGACAGGGCCATCAATCAGCCCCAGCATTTT. Its translation is CASSTLDRAINQPQHF.

This clonotype was picked up many times. This rearrangement joins TRBV18 to TRBJ2-7; 8 positions match TRBD1. In germline, CDR1 is KGHSH, CDR2 LQKENI. Losses at the gene ends were 3 bases for V and 6 bases for J; bases not matched to a gene: 4. CDR3 size: 13 residues. CDR3: CASSPTGAGEQYF. The DNA for the CDR3 is TGTGCCAGCTCACCGACAGGGGCAGGCGAGCAGTACTTC.

This rearrangement joins TRBV11-2 to TRBJ2-1; D remains unclear. The V end lost 6 bases, the J end lost 6 bases, and 18 bases lay between the germline ends. The germline gives CDR1 SGHAT, CDR2 FQNNGV. This CDR3 spans 15 amino acids. CDR3 amino acids: CASRPPGRTRNEQFF. The DNA for the CDR3 is TGTGCCAGCAGACCCCCGGGCCGGACCCGCAATGAGCAGTTCTTC.

This clonotype was seen a handful of times. The CDR3 reads CASSPGLAGGLGSYNEQFF. Here the CDR3 DNA reads TGTGCCAGCTCACCAGGGCTAGCGGGTGGCCTGGGATCTTACAATGAGCAGTTCTTC. This chain joins TRBV18 and TRBJ2-1, with 8 bases identical to TRBD2. V gave up 2 bases and J gave up 4 bases; unmatched junction bases: 16. From germline, CDR1 is KGHSH and CDR2 LQKENI. The CDR3 is 19 residues long.

The V call is TRBV19, the J call TRBJ2-7, with a tentative D call TRBD1 (6 bases). CDR3 length: 14 amino acids. V was cut by 3 bases and J by 2 bases, with 11 bases left in between. Per germline, CDR1 LNHDA and CDR2 SQIVND (reference sequence). The CDR3 sequence is CASSIKDSTYEQYF. For the CDR3, the DNA is TGTGCCAGTAGTATTAAGGACAGCACCTACGAGCAGTACTTC.

V is TRBV2 and J is TRBJ2-6; 10 nucleotides agree with TRBD1. V shed 8 bases and J 1 base; nucleotides not matched to a gene: 5. Germline V gene data show CDR1 as SNHLY and CDR2 as FYNNEI. This CDR3 comprises 16 residues. The DNA of the CDR3 is TGTGCCAGCCGGAAGGACAGGGGGTCTGGGGCCAACGTCCTGACTTTC. It codes for CASRKDRGSGANVLTF.